Below, 5 T cell receptor beta chains from the same sample are listed, as sequenced in a study of blood T cells in healthy people across ages. The authors ran a second PCR of about 7 to 11 cycles using a sample-barcoded 5' primer and a J-beta primer mix. TCRdb processed the 5' RACE reads anew with MiXCR; each CDR3 protein has one entry. The data show around 1,000,000 distinct CDR3 sequences, approximately 25% seen once. The same specimen was also included in a second study, on T cells of mothers and their children.

Sequencing was done on a sample of blood. The receptor set was obtained from a girl aged 2 to 9 in good health.

V gene TRBV7-2 combines with J gene TRBJ2-1; the match to TRBD2 covers 12 bases. The junction had 2 bases not matched to a gene; V was cut back by 1 base and J by 7 bases. Germline CDR1 is SGHTA and CDR2 is FQGNSA. The CDR3 has 15 amino acids. CDR3 amino acids: CASSLVGTSGNEQFF. CDR3 in DNA: TGTGCCAGCAGCTTAGTGGGGACTAGCGGGAATGAGCAGTTCTTC.

V usage is TRBV5-1 and J usage is TRBJ2-3; possibly TRBD2 for D (6 bases). The germline gives CDR1 SGHRS, CDR2 YFSETQ. Trimming removed 0 bases at V and 2 bases at J, with 16 bases between. The CDR3 runs 17 residues. Written as DNA, the CDR3 is TGCGCCAGCAGCTTGGAAGGTGTAGGAGGGGTCACAGATACGCAGTATTTT. Translation gives CASSLEGVGGVTDTQYF.

The table lists this clonotype with a few counts. The genes are TRBV25-1 and TRBJ1-3; D not resolved. V was clipped by 5 bases and J by 10 bases, with 12 bases between them. Germline loops: CDR1 MGHDK, CDR2 SYGVNS. The CDR3 is 12 residues long. CDR3 coding DNA: TGTGCCAGCAGTCCTCCAGACGGGACCATATATTTT. It yields the protein CASSPPDGTIYF.

The DNA of the CDR3 is TGTGCCAGCAGCTTGGGTCTAGGCAGAATCAATGAGCAGTTCTTC. Protein: CASSLGLGRINEQFF. V and J are TRBV11-2 and TRBJ2-1; D is unclear. V dropped 3 bases and J dropped 6 bases, with 15 bases sitting between them. The CDR3 is made up of 15 amino acids. From germline, CDR1 is SGHAT and CDR2 FQNNGV.

J is TRBJ2-7 and V is TRBV7-9; perhaps TRBD2 as D (5 bases). The V and J ends lost 5 bases and 3 bases respectively, with 23 bases between them. Germline V gene data show CDR1 as SEHNR and CDR2 as FQNEAQ (reference sequence). This CDR3 contains 17 residues. The CDR3 spells CASSLNPLRGSVYEQYF. The CDR3 DNA sequence: TGTGCCAGCAGCCTTAATCCCCTTCGGGGATCCGTCTACGAGCAGTACTTC.